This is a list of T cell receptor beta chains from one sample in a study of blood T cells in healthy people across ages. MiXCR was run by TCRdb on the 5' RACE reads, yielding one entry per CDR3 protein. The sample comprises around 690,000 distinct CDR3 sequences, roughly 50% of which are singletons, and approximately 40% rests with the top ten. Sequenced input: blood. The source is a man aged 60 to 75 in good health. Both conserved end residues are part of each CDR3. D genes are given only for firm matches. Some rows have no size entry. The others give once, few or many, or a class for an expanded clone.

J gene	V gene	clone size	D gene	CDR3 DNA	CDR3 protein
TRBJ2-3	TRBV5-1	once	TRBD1	TGCGCCAGCAGCTTGAGGCTTTTGAGGGGGCACACAGATACGCAGTATTTT	CASSLRLLRGHTDTQYF
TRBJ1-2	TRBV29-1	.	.	TGCAGCGCCGAGGTTAACTATGGCTACACCTTC	CSAEVNYGYTF
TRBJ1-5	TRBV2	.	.	TGTGCCAGCAGTGTCAAGGGGAATCAGCCCCAGCATTTT	CASSVKGNQPQHF
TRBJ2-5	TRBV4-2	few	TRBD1	TGTGCCAGCAGCCAGGGCCCAAACAGGGGCGGCGAGACCCAGTACTTC	CASSQGPNRGGETQYF
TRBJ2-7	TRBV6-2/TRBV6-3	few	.	TGTGCCACCTCAGAGGCGAGCTCCTACGAGCAGTACTTC	CATSEASSYEQYF
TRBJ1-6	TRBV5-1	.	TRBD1	TGCGTCAGCAGCTCCGGGACAGGGGGCGCCGGATCACCCCTCCACTTT	CVSSSGTGGAGSPLHF
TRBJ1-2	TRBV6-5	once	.	TGTGCCAGCAGTTATAGCGGGGGGGACTATGGCTACACCTTC	CASSYSGGDYGYTF
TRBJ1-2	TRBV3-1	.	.	TGTGCCAGCAGCCCTCTGGGGGAAGGGGGCTACACCTTC	CASSPLGEGGYTF
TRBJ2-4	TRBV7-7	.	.	TGTGCCAGCCCTCCGGTCACTCCCCTTTTTGCCAAAAACATTCAGTACTTC	CASPPVTPLFAKNIQYF
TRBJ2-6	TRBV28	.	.	TGTGCCAGCAGTTTATTGGTCCCCTCTGGGGCCAACGTCCTGACTTTC	CASSLLVPSGANVLTF
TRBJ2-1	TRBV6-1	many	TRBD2	TGTGCCAGCAAGGCCCGAAGCGGGGGGGCCTCCTACAATGAGCAGTTCTTC	CASKARSGGASYNEQFF
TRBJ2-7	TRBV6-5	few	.	TGTGCCAGCAGCTCCCGGGACCGAAGCGAGCAGTACTTC	CASSSRDRSEQYF
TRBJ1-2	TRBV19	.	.	TGTGCCAGTAGTTTACCAAGCTGGACTAACTATGGCTACACCTTC	CASSLPSWTNYGYTF
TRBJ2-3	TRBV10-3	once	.	TGTGCCATCAGTATCGGATGGGATGGGGATACGCAGTATTTT	CAISIGWDGDTQYF
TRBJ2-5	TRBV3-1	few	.	TGTGCCAGCAGCCAAGATAGAGCTCAAGAGACCCAGTACTTC	CASSQDRAQETQYF
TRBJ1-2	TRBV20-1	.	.	TGCAGTGCAAGTTTGGGGGCAGGGGACTATGGCTACACCTTC	CSASLGAGDYGYTF
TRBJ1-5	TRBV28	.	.	TGTGCCAGCAGTCCGTTGGGGGCCATGAATCAGCCCCAGCATTTT	CASSPLGAMNQPQHF
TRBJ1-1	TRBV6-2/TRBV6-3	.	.	TGTGCCAGCAGTTTACCGTTGATGAACACTGAAGCTTTCTTT	CASSLPLMNTEAFF
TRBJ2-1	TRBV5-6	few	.	TGTGCCAGCAGCTTGCGGCGTGGGGAGCAGTTCTTC	CASSLRRGEQFF
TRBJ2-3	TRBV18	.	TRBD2	TGTGCCAGCTCACCACTCGGGGGGAGCACAGATACGCAGTATTTT	CASSPLGGSTDTQYF
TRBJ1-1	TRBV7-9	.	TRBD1	TGTGCCAGCAGCTTAGCGGGGGACAGGGGCCGCACTGAAGCTTTCTTT	CASSLAGDRGRTEAFF
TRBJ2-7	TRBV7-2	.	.	TGTGCCAGCAGCTTAGAAGAGGACGTCTCCTACGAGCAGTACTTC	CASSLEEDVSYEQYF
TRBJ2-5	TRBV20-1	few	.	TGCAGTACCGGTCGGGAAGAGACCCAGTACTTC	CSTGREETQYF